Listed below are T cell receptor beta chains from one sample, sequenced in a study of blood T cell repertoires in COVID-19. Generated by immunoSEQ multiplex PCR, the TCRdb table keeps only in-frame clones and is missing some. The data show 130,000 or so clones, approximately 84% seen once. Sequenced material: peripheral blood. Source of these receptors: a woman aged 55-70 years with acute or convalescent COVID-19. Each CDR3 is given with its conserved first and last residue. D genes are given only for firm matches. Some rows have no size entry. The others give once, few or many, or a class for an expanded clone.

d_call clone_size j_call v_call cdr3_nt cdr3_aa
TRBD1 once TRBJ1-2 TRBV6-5 TGTGCCAGCAGTACAGGGGGCTGGGATGGCTACACCTTC CASSTGGWDGYTF
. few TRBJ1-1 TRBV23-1 TGCGCCAGCAGTCACCCTGGGCCCCCGTGCCTTGAAGCTTTCTTT CASSHPGPPCLEAFF
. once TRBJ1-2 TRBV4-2 TGTGCCAGCAGCCAGGGGCTACTCTATGGCTACACCTTC CASSQGLLYGYTF
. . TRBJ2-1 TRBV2 TGTGCCAGCAGTGAGAGGGATGAGCAGTTCTTC CASSERDEQFF
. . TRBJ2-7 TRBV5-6 TGTGCCAGCAGCTTCAGGGGCCTTAGCTCCTACGAGCAGTACTTC CASSFRGLSSYEQYF
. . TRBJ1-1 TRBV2 TGTGCCAGCGTACCTCAGGGGAAGATTCTCATGAACACTGAAGCTTTCTTT CASVPQGKILMNTEAFF
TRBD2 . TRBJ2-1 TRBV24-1 TGTGCCACCAGTGACCCCGGACTAGGGCCCACCGACAATGAGCAGTTCTTC CATSDPGLGPTDNEQFF
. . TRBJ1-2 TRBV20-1 TGCAGTGCTAGCCGGGGAAACGGCTACACCTTC CSASRGNGYTF
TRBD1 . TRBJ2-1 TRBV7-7 TGTGCCAGCAGCCCCGGACAGGGGGGAATTAATGAGCAGTTCTTC CASSPGQGGINEQFF
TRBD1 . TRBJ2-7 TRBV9 TGTGCCAGCAGCGTATCGAGAGGGACAGGGGAAGACGAGCAGTACTTC CASSVSRGTGEDEQYF
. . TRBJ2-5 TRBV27 TGTGCCAGCAGGCCCGGGACAAGGGGGGAGACCCAGTACTTC CASRPGTRGETQYF
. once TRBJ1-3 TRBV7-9 TGTGCCAGCAGCCCAGGGGTTACCTCTGGAAACACCATATATTTT CASSPGVTSGNTIYF
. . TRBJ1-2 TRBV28 TGTGCCAGCAGCTCTCGTGAGAGGGGCTACACCTTC CASSSRERGYTF
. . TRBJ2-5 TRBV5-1 TGCGCCAGCAGCTTGTACGGAGCGTTGGAGACCCAGTACTTC CASSLYGALETQYF
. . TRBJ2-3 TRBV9 TGTGCCAGCAGCGTTAGGGGTGGAACAGATACGCAGTATTTT CASSVRGGTDTQYF
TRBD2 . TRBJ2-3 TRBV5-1 TGCGCCAGCAGCGCTAGCGGGGGCTACACAGATACGCAGTATTTT CASSASGGYTDTQYF
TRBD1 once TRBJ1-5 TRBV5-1 TGCGCCAGCAGCTTCGAGGGGACAGGGCCAAAAACTAGCAATCAGCCCCAGCATTTT CASSFEGTGPKTSNQPQHF
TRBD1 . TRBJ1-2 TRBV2 TGTGCCACCGCAGGGGGCGCGTGGGGCTACACCTTC CATAGGAWGYTF
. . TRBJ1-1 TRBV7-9 TGTGCCAGCAGCTTAGGATCAGGGATGAACACTGAAGCTTTCTTT CASSLGSGMNTEAFF
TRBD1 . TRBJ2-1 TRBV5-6 TGTGCCAGTGGGACAGGGAGAAATGAGCAGTTCTTC CASGTGRNEQFF
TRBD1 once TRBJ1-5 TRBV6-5 TGTGCCAGCAGAGGACAGGGGGCAAGCAATCAGCCCCAGCATTTT CASRGQGASNQPQHF
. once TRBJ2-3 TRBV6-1 TGTGCCAGCAGTGAAAGCCAGGGGTCCCGGGATACGCAGTATTTT CASSESQGSRDTQYF
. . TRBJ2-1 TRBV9 TGTGCCAGCAGCGTAAGTACTACAGGCCTCTACAATGAGCAGTTCTTC CASSVSTTGLYNEQFF
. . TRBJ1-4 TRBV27 TGTGCCAGCAGCACTCCGGAATGGGCCTTAAATGAAAAACTGTTTTTT CASSTPEWALNEKLFF
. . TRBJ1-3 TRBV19 TGTGCCAGTAGTCGGATGGAGGCTGGAAACACCATATATTTT CASSRMEAGNTIYF
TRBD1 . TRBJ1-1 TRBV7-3 TGTGCCAGCAGCGAATGGGGGACAGCCCCATTGAACACTGAAGCTTTCTTT CASSEWGTAPLNTEAFF
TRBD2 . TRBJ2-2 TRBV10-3 TGTGCCACCGAGCGGGGGCCAAACACCGGGGAGCTGTTTTTT CATERGPNTGELFF
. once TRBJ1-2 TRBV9 TGTGCCAGCAGCGTAGGCACAAATAACTATGGCTACACCTTC CASSVGTNNYGYTF
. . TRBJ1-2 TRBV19 TGTGCCAGTAGTATTGTCATCGGACTCCAAGCCTATGGCTACACCTTC CASSIVIGLQAYGYTF
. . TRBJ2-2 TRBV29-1 TGCAGCGTTGCCCTCAGTGAAAGCGGGGAGCTGTTTTTT CSVALSESGELFF
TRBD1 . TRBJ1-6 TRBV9 TGTGCCAGCAGCGCGGGACAGATAAATTCACCCCTCCACTTT CASSAGQINSPLHF
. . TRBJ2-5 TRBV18 TGTGCCAGCTCACGGAGCTACCAAGAGACCCAGTACTTC CASSRSYQETQYF